This T cell receptor (beta chain) was captured by sequencing in a study of cytomegalovirus exposure and HLA in healthy donors. As for the study in general: In an early release, HLA-typed donors contributed tens of millions of unique TCR sequences.

V was clipped by 6 bases and J by 4 bases, with 11 bases between them. This CDR3 is 13 amino acids long. Germline lookup yields CDR1 MNHEY and CDR2 SVGAGI. In the PCR, 60 Vbeta and 13 Jbeta primers were used. The table came from immunoSEQ multiplex PCR; TCRdb's copy has only in-frame clones and leaves some out. The sample has around 97,000 clones. Material: PBMCs. This sequence was found in a middle-aged man in good health and CMV-seronegative. The J gene is TRBJ2-3, the V gene TRBV6-5; D remains unclear. CDR3: CASSYPPADTQYF. For the CDR3, the DNA is TGTGCCAGCAGCTACCCTCCAGCAGATACGCAGTATTTT.